This entry is about one T cell receptor beta chain. The data are from a study of Ad26.COV2.S vaccination and SARS-CoV-2 variants. Germline V gene lookup returns CDR1 MNHNY and CDR2 SVGAGI (reference sequence). This CDR3 has 15 residues. V shed 8 bases, J shed 6 bases, and the junction held 12 bases outside the gene matches. This table comes from immunoSEQ multiplex PCR, and its TCRdb copy is limited to in-frame clones, with some not included. The sample has around 400,000 clones, roughly four fifths seen once; the top ten hold just under 7.5%. Treatment defined: 15 to 20 received Ad26.COV2.S at low or high dose, single or two shots; 5 received placebo; per-sample allocation not given. Collection of samples fell on day 63 after the first vaccine or placebo injection.

The clonotype comes from a person between 18 and 65 years old who received the Ad26.COV2.S COVID-19 vaccine or a placebo. The starting material was peripheral blood, obtained in a trial of Ad26.COV2.S vaccine versus placebo. This rearrangement joins TRBV6-6 to TRBJ2-1; 8 bases match TRBD1. Here the CDR3 reads CASVLTGGGFNEQFF. The CDR3 coding sequence is TGTGCCAGCGTATTAACAGGGGGTGGGTTCAATGAGCAGTTCTTC.